This T cell receptor (beta chain) comes out of a study of T-cell reconstitution after alpha-beta-depleted transplantation in children. This clonotype was seen more than once but under ten times. Trimming left V 0 bases short and J 5 bases short, with 10 bases between. The CDR3 consists of 14 residues. Germline values: CDR1 SEHNR, CDR2 FQNEAQ (reference sequence). Unique molecular identifiers were incorporated during preparation of the TCRbeta library. MiXCR was run by TCRdb on the PCR reads, yielding one entry per CDR3 protein. The repertoire consists of 500,000 or so distinct CDR3 sequences, with about 33% occurring once and the leading ten covering less than 2.5%.

Sequencing was performed on PBMCs from the stem cell graft donor, taken from the stem cell graft. V gene TRBV7-9 combines with J gene TRBJ1-1; D is perhaps TRBD1 (5 bases). This clonotype originated in a human donor who donated a stem cell graft to a child with aplastic anemia. CDR3 sequence: CASSLAGVGTEAFF. DNA of the CDR3: TGTGCCAGCAGCTTAGCAGGGGTCGGGACTGAAGCTTTCTTT.